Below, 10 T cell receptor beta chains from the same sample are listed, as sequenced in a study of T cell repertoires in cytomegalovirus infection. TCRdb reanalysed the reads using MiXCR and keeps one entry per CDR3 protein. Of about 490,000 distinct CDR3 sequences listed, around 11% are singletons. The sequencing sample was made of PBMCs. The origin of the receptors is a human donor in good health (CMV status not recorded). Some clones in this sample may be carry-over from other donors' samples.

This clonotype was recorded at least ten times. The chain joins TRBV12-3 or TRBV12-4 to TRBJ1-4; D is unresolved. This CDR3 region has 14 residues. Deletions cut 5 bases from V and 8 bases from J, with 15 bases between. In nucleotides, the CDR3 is TGTGCCAGCAGTCCAAAGCGAGGTCGAGAAAAACTGTTTTTT. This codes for CASSPKRGREKLFF.

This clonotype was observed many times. Here the CDR3 DNA reads TGTGCCAGCAGCCCGGACTTCCCTCGGGATACGCAGTATTTT. Amino acid sequence: CASSPDFPRDTQYF. J is TRBJ2-3 and V is TRBV3-1; D possibly corresponds to TRBD2 (5 bases). CDR3 size: 14 residues. V gave up 4 bases and J gave up 6 bases, with 14 bases separating them. Germline loops: CDR1 LGHDT, CDR2 YNNKEL (reference sequence).

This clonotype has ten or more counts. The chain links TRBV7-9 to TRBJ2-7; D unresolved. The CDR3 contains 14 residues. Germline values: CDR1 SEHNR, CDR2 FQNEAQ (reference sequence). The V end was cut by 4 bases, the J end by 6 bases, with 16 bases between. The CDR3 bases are TGTGCCAGCAGCTCACGGGCTGCGGTATCCGAGCAGTACTTC. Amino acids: CASSSRAAVSEQYF.

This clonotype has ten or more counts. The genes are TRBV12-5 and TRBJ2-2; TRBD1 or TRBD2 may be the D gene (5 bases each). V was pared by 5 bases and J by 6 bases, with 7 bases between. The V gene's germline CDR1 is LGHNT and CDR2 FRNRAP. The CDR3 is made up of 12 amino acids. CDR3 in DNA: TGTGCTAGTGGTCAGGGACCCGGGGAGCTGTTTTTT. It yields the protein CASGQGPGELFF.

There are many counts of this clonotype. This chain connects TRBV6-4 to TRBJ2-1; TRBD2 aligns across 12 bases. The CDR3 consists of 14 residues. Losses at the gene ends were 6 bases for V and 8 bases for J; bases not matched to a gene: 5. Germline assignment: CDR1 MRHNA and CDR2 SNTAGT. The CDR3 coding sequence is TGTGCCAGCAGCCCGGGACTAGCGGGCCATGAGCAGTTCTTC. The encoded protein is CASSPGLAGHEQFF.

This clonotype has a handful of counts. CDR3 nucleotide sequence: TGTGCCAGCAGCTTGTGGACAGGGGTAGACGGGGAGACCCAGTACTTC. Translated, it gives CASSLWTGVDGETQYF. The genes are TRBV5-6 and TRBJ2-5; TRBD1 aligns across 9 bases. The CDR3 sequence is 16 residues long. The ends lost 1 base at V and 5 bases at J; junction bases unmatched: 9. CDR1 SGHDT and CDR2 YYEEEE come from the germline V gene.

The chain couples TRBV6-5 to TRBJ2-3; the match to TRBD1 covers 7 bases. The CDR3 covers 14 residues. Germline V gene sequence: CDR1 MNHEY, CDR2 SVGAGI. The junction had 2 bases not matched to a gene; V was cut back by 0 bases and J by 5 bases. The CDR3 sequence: CASSYSTGQDTQYF. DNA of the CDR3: TGTGCCAGCAGTTACTCGACAGGGCAAGATACGCAGTATTTT.

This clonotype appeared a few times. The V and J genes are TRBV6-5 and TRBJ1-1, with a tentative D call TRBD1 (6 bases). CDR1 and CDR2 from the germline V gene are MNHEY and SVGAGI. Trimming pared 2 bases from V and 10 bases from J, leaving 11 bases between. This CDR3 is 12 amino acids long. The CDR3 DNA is TGTGCCAGCAGTTACGCAGGGGCTGGAGCTTTCTTT. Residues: CASSYAGAGAFF.

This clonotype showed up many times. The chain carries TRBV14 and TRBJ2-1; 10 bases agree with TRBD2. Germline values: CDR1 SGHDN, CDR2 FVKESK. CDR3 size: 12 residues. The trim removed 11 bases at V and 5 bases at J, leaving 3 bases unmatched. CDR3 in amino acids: CASSGSHNEQFF. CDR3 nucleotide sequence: TGTGCCTCTAGCGGGAGTCACAATGAGCAGTTCTTC.

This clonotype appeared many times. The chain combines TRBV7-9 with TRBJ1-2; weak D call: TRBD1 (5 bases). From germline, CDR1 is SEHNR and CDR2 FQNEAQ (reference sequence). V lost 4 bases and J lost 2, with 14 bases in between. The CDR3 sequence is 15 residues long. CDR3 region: CASSYKRDGNYGYTF. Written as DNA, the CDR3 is TGTGCCAGCAGCTACAAAAGGGACGGAAACTATGGCTACACCTTC.